The clone carrying this T cell receptor beta chain was found many times. Antigen: not known. Naive CD8 T cells were sorted, and the gate applied was CD8+CD4-CCR7+CD45RA+. Previously reported methods and listed TCR primers produced the bulk TCR libraries. Using its own MiXCR run on the PCR reads, TCRdb lists one record per CDR3 protein. The sample has about 54,000 distinct CDR3 sequences; about 23% are singletons. The record originates from a study of molecular identifiers for immune sequencing clone quantification. Overall study findings and caveats: Spiked Jurkat TCR RNA equivalent to one cell reportedly surfaced among approximately 990,000 naive cells.

This sequence was found in a human donor in good health. Some libraries in this study had Jurkat cell RNA spiked in. Sequences were obtained from naive CD8+ T cells from blood, with Jurkat cell RNA spiked in. Subset noted: FACS-sorted CD8+CD4-CCR7+CD45RA+ naive T cells.

CDR3 sequence reads: CASSLELGTIYF. Written as DNA, the CDR3 is TGTGCCAGCAGCTTAGAACTGGGCACCATATATTTT. The rearrangement joins TRBV7-8 to TRBJ1-3; D remains ambiguous. Trimming took off 1 base at V and 9 bases at J, with 7 bases between the two ends. This CDR3 region has 12 residues. CDR1 is SGHVS and CDR2 is FQNEAQ in the germline V gene.